This entry lists 31 T cell receptor beta chains sequenced from one sample in a study of T cells after yellow fever vaccination. TCRdb called the 5' RACE reads again in MiXCR, with one record for every CDR3 protein. Counted here are tens of thousands of distinct CDR3 sequences, approximately 7.5% occurring once; the ten biggest clones make up 35% to 45%. The sample here was CD8+ T cells sorted from PBMCs, taken on the day of the yellow fever booster vaccination. The receptors originated from a young man who received the YFV17D yellow fever vaccine.

The chain recombines TRBV6-2 or TRBV6-3 with TRBJ2-7, with 13 bases aligning to TRBD2. Germline V gene data show CDR1 as MNHEY and CDR2 as SVGEGT. The V and J ends lost 7 bases and 1 base, in that order; junction bases with no gene match: 13. The CDR3 is 18 amino acids. This chain's CDR3 is CASTTRRTSGRVSYEQYF. CDR3 nucleotides: TGTGCCAGCACCACCCGGAGGACTAGCGGGAGAGTTTCCTACGAGCAGTACTTC.

This clonotype was observed at least ten times. The chain combines TRBV9 with TRBJ2-5, with 10 bases aligning to TRBD1. The CDR3 is made up of 15 amino acids. Trimming at V came to 2 bases and at J to 5 bases, leaving 6 bases not matched to a gene. The germline V gene encodes CDR1 SGDLS and CDR2 YYNGEE. Here the CDR3 reads CASSVPGTGDETQYF. CDR3 bases: TGTGCCAGCAGCGTCCCCGGGACAGGGGATGAGACCCAGTACTTC. Based on the CDR3 plus reference TRBV9 and TRBJ2-5, the full variable domain is DSGVTQTPKHLITATGQRVTLRCSPRSGDLSVYWYQQSLDQGLQFLIQYYNGEERAKGNILERFSAQQFPDLHSELNLSSLELGDSALYFCASSVPGTGDETQYFGPGTRLLVL.

This clonotype was detected only a few times. The V gene is TRBV3-1, the J gene TRBJ1-2; the D is unclear. Germline V CDR1 and CDR2: LGHDT, YNNKEL (reference sequence). This CDR3 is built from 14 residues. The ends were cut back, 0 bases at V and 2 bases at J, with 7 bases in the middle. CDR3 residues: CASSQDQVNYGYTF. In DNA form, the CDR3 reads TGTGCCAGCAGCCAAGATCAGGTCAACTATGGCTACACCTTC.

This clonotype was detected ten times or more. The chain links TRBV5-1 to TRBJ2-1, with D possibly being TRBD2 (6 bases). With 1 base removed from V and 2 bases from J, the gap between germline ends came to 10 bases. CDR1 is SGHRS, CDR2 YFSETQ, per germline. The CDR3 runs 15 residues. The chain's CDR3 is CASSLNGSPYNEQFF. CDR3 DNA: TGCGCCAGCAGCTTGAACGGGAGCCCCTACAATGAGCAGTTCTTC.

This clonotype has at least ten counts. The CDR3 DNA sequence: TGTGCCAGCAGCCTTAACACTGAAGCTTTCTTT. Translated, it gives CASSLNTEAFF. J is TRBJ1-1 and V is TRBV7-9, with D unresolved. With 5 bases removed from V and 2 bases from J, the gap between germline ends came to 3 bases. The germline gives CDR1 SEHNR, CDR2 FQNEAQ (reference sequence). The CDR3 loop spans 11 amino acids.

The chain joins TRBV14 to TRBJ1-1; D unresolved. The CDR3 covers 15 residues. CDR1 SGHDN and CDR2 FVKESK come from the germline V gene. Trimming pared 3 bases from V and 0 bases from J, leaving 11 bases between. The CDR3 DNA is TGTGCCAGCAGCCAGGTTAAGGAGATGAACACTGAAGCTTTCTTT. It specifies CASSQVKEMNTEAFF.

The genes are TRBV12-5 and TRBJ2-1; 14 nucleotides agree with TRBD2. This CDR3 is built from 22 residues. V dropped 2 bases and J dropped 7; count of bases not matched to a gene: 22. The germline CDR1 and CDR2 sequences are LGHNT and FRNRAP. The CDR3 sequence: CASGLLPGPGPGLAGVLNEQFF. The CDR3 nucleotides are TGTGCTAGTGGTTTGCTCCCCGGACCGGGACCGGGACTAGCGGGAGTATTAAATGAGCAGTTCTTC.

The gene calls are TRBV5-6 and TRBJ2-1; no clear D gene. Per the germline V gene, CDR1 is SGHDT and CDR2 is YYEEEE. V dropped 3 bases and J dropped 2 bases, with 3 bases sitting between them. The CDR3 has 12 residues. The CDR3 nucleotides read TGTGCCAGCAGCTCGCCCTACAATGAGCAGTTCTTC. Its protein product is CASSSPYNEQFF.

Regarding this clonotype: Its ends do not fully match the called genes, so a read error is possible. V usage is TRBV7-6 and J usage is TRBJ2-3; D assignment may be TRBD1 or TRBD2 (5 bases each). The CDR3 contains 21 residues. Germline V gene data show CDR1 as SGHVS and CDR2 as FNYEAQ. CDR3 DNA sequence: TGTGCCGGCAGCTTATCCTTGAGTTCGGGACGACAAGCGGCCCCGGGCGATACGCAGTATTTT. Protein: CAGSLSLSSGRQAAPGDTQYF.

This clonotype was counted a few times. The V gene is TRBV3-1, the J gene TRBJ2-1; TRBD1 is a possible D gene (6 bases). Between the trimmed V and J ends, which lost 6 bases and 5 bases, there was a span of 17 bases. The length of the CDR3 is 15 residues. CDR1 is LGHDT and CDR2 is YNNKEL in the germline V gene (reference sequence). CDR3 amino acids: CASSPNNRVHNEQFF. Here the CDR3 DNA reads TGTGCCAGCAGTCCAAATAACAGGGTTCACAATGAGCAGTTCTTC.

The chain is built from TRBV7-3 and TRBJ2-3; 14 bases align to TRBD2. The CDR3 spans 15 residues. V lost 5 bases to trimming and J lost 8 bases; unmatched junction nucleotides: 6. Germline V gene data show CDR1 as SGHTA and CDR2 as FQGTGA. In DNA, the CDR3 is TGTGCCAGCAGCCAGGGACTAGCGGGAGTCGGTACGCAGTATTTT. Its protein product is CASSQGLAGVGTQYF.

The chain is built from TRBV7-9 and TRBJ1-1, with 7 positions matching TRBD1. V shed 5 bases and J 7 bases; nucleotides not matched to a gene: 10. CDR1 and CDR2 (germline): SEHNR, FQNEAQ (reference sequence). The CDR3 totals 14 residues. Here the CDR3 reads CASSPDRASIEAFF. CDR3 coding DNA: TGTGCCAGCAGCCCCGACAGGGCCTCAATTGAAGCTTTCTTT.

At least ten counts were recorded for this clonotype. The chain joins TRBV12-3 or TRBV12-4 to TRBJ2-3; 10 bases match TRBD2. CDR3 length: 15 residues. With 5 bases clipped from V and 1 base from J, the junction kept 3 bases outside the gene matches. The CDR3 DNA reads as TGTGCCAGCAGTCCCGGGACTAGCGGCACAGATACGCAGTATTTT. The encoded protein is CASSPGTSGTDTQYF.

The chain joins TRBV13 to TRBJ2-6, with D uncertain. V was shortened by 2 bases and J by 4 bases, with 3 bases between the two germline ends. Germline V gene lookup returns CDR1 PRHDT and CDR2 FYEKMQ (reference sequence). CDR3 length equals 13 residues. Here the CDR3 DNA reads TGTGCCAGCAGCTTACCCGGGGCCAACGTCCTGACTTTC. Its protein product is CASSLPGANVLTF. The variable domain in full, completed from reference TRBV13 and TRBJ2-6, reads AAGVIQSPRHLIKEKRETATLKCYPIPRHDTVYWYQQGPGQDPQFLISFYEKMQSDKGSIPDRFSAQQFSDYHSELNMSSLELGDSALYFCASSLPGANVLTFGAGSRLTVL.

This clonotype was found a few times. The chain links TRBV12-3 or TRBV12-4 to TRBJ1-1; D unclear. The V gene lost 3 bases and the J gene lost 1 base, with 9 bases spanning the gap. The CDR3 spans 14 residues. CDR3 bases: TGTGCCAGCAGTTTCCCAGGTGGGAACACTGAAGCTTTCTTT. Amino acid sequence: CASSFPGGNTEAFF.

This clonotype was seen many times. The chain has TRBV19 and TRBJ2-1, with TRBD2 as a possible D gene (5 bases). The CDR3 sequence is 12 residues long. CDR1 and CDR2 from the germline V gene are LNHDA and SQIVND (reference sequence). CDR3 loop: CSGLWGTNEQFF. DNA of the CDR3: TGTTCCGGACTCTGGGGAACCAATGAGCAGTTCTTC.

This rearrangement joins TRBV4-3 to TRBJ2-7; D perhaps matches TRBD1 (5 bases). The CDR3 length is 16 residues. CDR1 and CDR2 from the germline V gene are LGHNA and YSLEER. Between the trimmed V and J ends, which lost 1 base and 1 base, there was a span of 14 bases. The CDR3 bases are TGCGCCAGCAGCCAAGGTTTAGACAGTCCGTCCTACGAGCAGTACTTC. Residues: CASSQGLDSPSYEQYF.

This clonotype was seen more than once but under ten times. The genes are TRBV12-3 or TRBV12-4 and TRBJ2-5; D unclear. The CDR3 has 12 residues. Trimming took off 6 bases at V and 5 bases at J, with 10 bases between the two ends. The CDR3 DNA reads TGTGCCAGCAGGTTTTGGGCGGAGACCCAGTACTTC. It codes for CASRFWAETQYF.

The CDR3 here is CASSWDPGLAGEEQFF. The CDR3 nucleotides read TGTGCCAGCAGTTGGGATCCTGGACTAGCGGGAGAAGAGCAGTTCTTC. V usage is TRBV6-2 or TRBV6-3 and J usage is TRBJ2-1, with TRBD2 matching 13 bases. Losses at the gene ends were 4 bases for V and 10 bases for J; bases not matched to a gene: 10. Germline assignment: CDR1 MNHEY and CDR2 SVGEGT. This CDR3 has 16 residues.

This clonotype has a count of ten or more. The chain joins TRBV7-9 to TRBJ2-7; 8 nucleotides line up with TRBD1. This CDR3 spans 16 amino acids. CDR1 and CDR2 from the germline V gene are SEHNR and FQNEAQ (reference sequence). V lost 5 bases and J lost 3; bases outside the gene matches: 12. CDR3 in amino acids: CASSPSRQGPFYEQYF. In DNA form, the CDR3 reads TGTGCCAGCAGCCCCTCCCGACAGGGGCCCTTCTACGAGCAGTACTTC.

Ten or more counts support this clonotype. In nucleotides, the CDR3 is TGCGCCAGCAGCTTGAATCTAGCGGGAGTAACAGATACGCAGTATTTT. This translates into CASSLNLAGVTDTQYF. The J gene is TRBJ2-3, the V gene TRBV5-1; 10 bases are a match to TRBD2. Germline CDR1 and CDR2: SGHRS and YFSETQ. The junction had 5 bases not matched to a gene; V was cut back by 1 base and J by 3 bases. The CDR3 covers 16 residues.

This clonotype occurred a few times. The rearrangement links TRBV5-1 to TRBJ2-1, with D perhaps matching TRBD2 (6 bases). There are 13 residues in the CDR3. Germline V lookup: CDR1 SGHRS, CDR2 YFSETQ. Between the trimmed V and J ends, which lost 4 bases and 8 bases, there was a span of 13 bases. Here the CDR3 DNA reads TGCGCCAGCAGCCGCTTCCGGGACTATGAGCAGTTCTTC. This encodes CASSRFRDYEQFF.

The DNA of the CDR3 is TGTGCCAGCCCCCCGCCGGGCAGCATTGATAGCAATCAGCCCCAGCATTTT. It yields the protein CASPPPGSIDSNQPQHF. This sequence joins TRBV28 and TRBJ1-5; D unclear. The V gene's germline CDR1 is MDHEN and CDR2 SYDVKM. Deletions cut 8 bases from V and 0 bases from J, with 20 bases between. There are 17 residues in the CDR3.

The chain couples TRBV20-1 to TRBJ1-5, with 12 bases lining up with TRBD1. CDR1 is DFQATT, CDR2 SNEGSKA, per germline (reference sequence). This CDR3 is built from 15 residues. The CDR3, as DNA: TGCTGCGTCCAGGGGGGACAGGGGGCTTGGCAGCCCCAGCATTTT. Encoded protein: CCVQGGQGAWQPQHF.

This clonotype was recorded at least ten times. V gene TRBV5-1 combines with J gene TRBJ2-3, with D tentatively TRBD2 (6 bases). V lost 0 bases and J lost 2, with 16 bases in between. Germline values: CDR1 SGHRS, CDR2 YFSETQ. This CDR3 region has 17 residues. The CDR3 DNA reads TGCGCCAGCAGCTTGGAATTTGGCGGGACCTCCACAGATACGCAGTATTTT. This sequence encodes CASSLEFGGTSTDTQYF.

The chain is built from TRBV27 and TRBJ1-2, with TRBD1 matching 9 bases. The CDR3 contains 15 residues. Germline values: CDR1 MNHEY, CDR2 SMNVEV (reference sequence). The ends lost 5 bases at V and 6 bases at J; junction bases unmatched: 10. The CDR3 sequence is CASSHSPGQGNGYTF. CDR3 nucleotides: TGTGCCAGCAGTCACAGCCCTGGACAGGGGAATGGCTACACCTTC.

This rearrangement joins TRBV7-9 to TRBJ2-3; D gene ambiguous. CDR3 length: 14 amino acids. The V gene lost 1 base and the J gene lost 5 bases, with 10 bases spanning the gap. Germline V gene data show CDR1 as SEHNR and CDR2 as FQNEAQ (reference sequence). CDR3: CASSLVLDQDTQYF. Here the CDR3 DNA reads TGTGCCAGCAGCTTAGTACTGGATCAAGATACGCAGTATTTT.

This chain uses TRBV5-1 with TRBJ2-1, with TRBD2 as a possible D gene (5 bases). Germline lookup yields CDR1 SGHRS and CDR2 YFSETQ. V was shortened by 0 bases and J by 7 bases, with 8 bases between the two germline ends. There are 13 residues in the CDR3. The CDR3 DNA follows: TGCGCCAGCAGCTTGGCCCCGGGGAATGAGCAGTTCTTC. This translates into CASSLAPGNEQFF.

This clonotype was picked up many times. The V and J genes are TRBV6-1 and TRBJ2-7; 16 bases match TRBD2. Germline CDR1 and CDR2: MNHNS and SASEGT. The CDR3 covers 18 residues. Trimming took 6 bases from V and 1 from J; bases not matched to a gene: 9. CDR3 in DNA: TGTGCCAGCAGCCGCGGGACTAGCGGGAGGGCCCGGTCCTACGAGCAGTACTTC. Protein product: CASSRGTSGRARSYEQYF.

In this sample, this clonotype turned up many times. This chain links TRBV29-1 with TRBJ2-1, with no clear D. The CDR3 has 12 residues. Germline values: CDR1 SQVTM, CDR2 ANQGSEA. The V end lost 4 bases, the J end lost 6 bases, and 10 bases lay between the germline ends. CDR3 region: CSVGAVPNEQFF. As DNA, the CDR3 is TGCAGCGTTGGCGCAGTCCCCAATGAGCAGTTCTTC.

The V gene is TRBV12-3 or TRBV12-4, the J gene TRBJ2-1; 9 bases are a match to TRBD2. This CDR3 is 15 amino acids long. With 4 bases clipped from V and 6 bases from J, the junction kept 7 bases outside the gene matches. The CDR3: CASSWLAGVGNEQFF. In nucleotides, the CDR3 is TGTGCCAGCAGTTGGTTAGCGGGAGTGGGCAATGAGCAGTTCTTC.